This TCR beta chain came from a study of CD8+ T cells in alopecia areata. As for treatment: oral pan-JAK inhibitor, 5-10 mg twice daily. Findings and caveats of the study: Scalp clonality, together with expanded CD8+ clones among the top 100, fell significantly with tofacitinib. In lesional scalp, particularly from alopecia totalis/universalis, clonality was higher than in normal scalp. Under tofacitinib, numerous expanded lesional clonotypes remained detectable in scalp and blood.

The ends were cut back, 6 bases at V and 8 bases at J, with 13 bases in the middle. This CDR3 comprises 12 residues. The V gene's germline CDR1 is MNHEY and CDR2 SVGAGI. On this clone itself: No antigen is known for it.

Reverse transcribed after extraction, RNA yielded cDNA as the sequencing template. Libraries were prepared by immunoSEQ multiplex PCR; TCRdb keeps only in-frame clonotypes and omits some of them. Of under 200,000 clones in the sample, around 71% were seen once. The sample in question was CD4+ T cells sorted from blood, obtained at week 4, from a patient treated with tofacitinib. The receptor was derived from a human donor with alopecia areata. The chain joins TRBV6-5 to TRBJ1-2, with D unresolved. The CDR3 loop is CASSPSPGGYTF. As DNA, the CDR3 is TGTGCCAGCAGCCCTTCCCCTGGGGGCTACACCTTC.